This TCR beta chain was captured by sequencing in a study of CD8 T cells in Susac syndrome. TCR beta sequencing was performed on blood CD8+ and CD4+ T cells. The CD8+ and CD4+ T cells were negatively isolated, with the TEMRA cells enriched by FACS. In regard to this clonotype: Its antigen remains unidentified.

Study observations and caveats: TCR sequencing and HLA analysis covered a relatively small number of individuals.

Random hexamers were used to reverse transcribe an amount of roughly 0.45 to 1 ug RNA. Multiplex PCR with immunoSEQ amplified the TCR beta CDR3 across 54 Vbeta and 13 Jbeta. MiXCR, run by TCRdb on the immunoSEQ multiplex PCR reads, gives a single entry per CDR3 protein. The table has hundreds of thousands of distinct CDR3 sequences, about 88% seen once. The CDR3 is made up of 14 amino acids. CDR1 is DFQATT and CDR2 is SNEGSKA in the germline V gene (reference sequence). V was shortened by 3 bases and J by 9 bases, with 18 bases between the two germline ends. The TCR comes from a human donor with multiple sclerosis. The source material was CD8+ T cells from PBMCs. V is TRBV20-1 and J is TRBJ2-1, with D perhaps matching TRBD1 (5 bases). Here the CDR3 reads CSARPSTGQVEQFF. DNA of the CDR3: TGCAGTGCTAGGCCATCAACAGGTCAGGTTGAGCAGTTCTTC.